This TCR beta chain was recovered during a study of tissue T cells after allogeneic stem cell transplantation. Broader study findings: Anatomically similar tissues had similar TCR repertoires within each patient.

TCRbeta CDR3 was sequenced at survey depth with template counts. Using immunoSEQ multiplex PCR, the repertoire was profiled, and TCRdb retains in-frame clones only, with some absent. The data hold several thousand clones, with approximately 70% observed a single time. By proportion, this clone is large. Its antigen is still unknown. The source of this sequence is a male donor at least 60 years old with lung cancer. Sequences were derived from tissue from the right colon, sampled at autopsy.

The CDR3 is CATSRDRGRGDQPQHF. The CDR3, as DNA: TGTGCCACCTCCCGGGACAGGGGGCGCGGAGATCAGCCCCAGCATTTT. This chain connects TRBV21-1 to TRBJ1-5; the table names TRBD1, a call not compared with the DNA. TRBV21-1 is labeled a pseudogene. The CDR3 is 16 amino acids.